The entry below gives a single T cell receptor beta chain sequence along with its context. This sample is part of a study of T cells in narcolepsy. Data came from immunoSEQ multiplex PCR; TCRdb stores just in-frame clones and leaves some out. Among fewer than 35,000 clones listed, around 83% were seen once. Germline CDR1 and CDR2: KGHSH and LQKENI. This CDR3 spans 15 amino acids. J lost 11 bases, V lost 2 bases, and 13 bases had no gene match. This TCR was sampled from a human donor with narcolepsy. The rearrangement links TRBV18 to TRBJ2-7, with TRBD1 identical over 9 bases. The material sequenced was CD45RA- memory CD4+ T cells from PBMCs. The CDR3 reads CASSPGDRDLSTEYF. In nucleotides, the CDR3 is TGTGCCAGCTCACCAGGGGACAGGGACCTTTCGACGGAGTACTTC.